Presented here are 23 T cell receptor beta chains from one specimen sequenced in a study of memory CD4+ T cells and cytomegalovirus serostatus. The sort gate was single viable CD3+CD4+CD8-CD45RO+ cells for memory CD4+ T cells. Only in-frame clones appear in the TCRdb table, and some are missing; sequencing was by immunoSEQ multiplex PCR. This sample has tens of thousands of clones; roughly 72% occur once, and the top ten carry 0.9% to 1.5%. Sequences were obtained from memory CD4+ T cells from blood. These receptors came from an adult in good health and CMV-seropositive.

The rearrangement links TRBV5-4 to TRBJ1-1, with TRBD1 as a possible D gene (6 bases). From germline, CDR1 is SGHNT and CDR2 YYREEE (reference sequence). The germline V and J ends were trimmed by 4 bases and 0 bases, with 13 bases remaining between them. This CDR3 is built from 15 residues. The CDR3 here is CASSPTGTLNTEAFF. As DNA, the CDR3 is TGTGCCAGCAGCCCCACCGGGACACTGAACACTGAAGCTTTCTTT. Full variable domain (missing parts from reference TRBV5-4 and TRBJ1-1): ETGVTQSPTHLIKTRGQQVTLRCSSQSGHNTVSWYQQALGQGPQFIFQYYREEENGRGNFPPRFSGLQFPNYSSELNVNALELDDSALYLCASSPTGTLNTEAFFGQGTRLTVV.

This clone came up once. The V and J genes are TRBV4-2 and TRBJ2-3; the D is unclear. CDR1 is LGHNA, CDR2 YNFKEQ, per germline. CDR3 length: 12 amino acids. V gave up 0 bases and J gave up 6 bases, with 4 bases separating them. CDR3 bases: TGTGCCAGCAGCCAAGACCTCGATACGCAGTATTTT. Protein: CASSQDLDTQYF.

This chain connects TRBV7-3 to TRBJ1-1; a weak D match, TRBD1 (5 bases). Trimming took off 5 bases at V and 2 bases at J, with 18 bases between the two ends. Germline V gives CDR1 SGHTA, CDR2 FQGTGA. CDR3 length: 16 amino acids. The DNA of the CDR3 is TGTGCCAGCAGCCCTCAATCGGGACTCGGAAACACTGAAGCTTTCTTT. Protein product: CASSPQSGLGNTEAFF.

This CDR3 is CASSPSSYEQYF. The DNA for the CDR3 is TGTGCCAGCAGCCCATCCTCCTACGAGCAGTACTTC. This chain joins TRBV6-5 and TRBJ2-7, with D hard to call. Trimming took 6 bases from V and 0 from J, leaving 6 bases between them. This CDR3 is 12 amino acids long. The germline V gene encodes CDR1 MNHEY and CDR2 SVGAGI.

The chain combines TRBV7-2 with TRBJ2-7; no firm D call. The CDR3 has 15 amino acids. V was pared by 4 bases and J by 6 bases, with 19 bases between. Germline V gene sequence: CDR1 SGHTA, CDR2 FQGNSA. In nucleotides, the CDR3 is TGTGCCAGCAGCTCCGACTCTAGGGTAAAAGGCGAGCAGTACTTC. This sequence encodes CASSSDSRVKGEQYF. Variable domain in full (rest from reference TRBV7-2 and TRBJ2-7): GAGVSQSPSNKVTEKGKDVELRCDPISGHTALYWYRQSLGQGLEFLIYFQGNSAPDKSGLPSDRFSAERTGGSVSTLTIQRTQQEDSAVYLCASSSDSRVKGEQYFGPGTRLTVT.

V gene TRBV6-6 combines with J gene TRBJ1-6; TRBD1 agrees at 7 bases. Germline V gene sequence: CDR1 MNHNY, CDR2 SVGAGI (reference sequence). The CDR3 covers 15 residues. With 10 bases clipped from V and 6 bases from J, the junction kept 12 bases outside the gene matches. CDR3 loop: CATDPGGLRNSPLHF. In DNA, the CDR3 is TGTGCCACCGACCCAGGGGGGCTTCGTAATTCACCCCTCCACTTT.

In its sample, this clone was seen a few times. The chain joins TRBV27 to TRBJ2-3; 8 nucleotides align to TRBD2. Unmatched junction bases numbered 12, after V lost 6 bases and J lost 4 bases. Germline assignment: CDR1 MNHEY and CDR2 SMNVEV (reference sequence). This CDR3 region has 16 residues. The CDR3 coding sequence is TGTGCCAGCAGCCGGGGGAGCGGGGGATACTCAGATACGCAGTATTTT. Amino acids: CASSRGSGGYSDTQYF.

The chain recombines TRBV15 with TRBJ2-5; D perhaps matches TRBD1 (6 bases). V was cut by 6 bases and J by 3 bases, with 8 bases left in between. The CDR3 covers 12 residues. Per germline, CDR1 LNHNV and CDR2 YYDKDF (reference sequence). CDR3 sequence: CATSRTEETQYF. The CDR3 bases are TGTGCCACCAGTCGGACAGAAGAGACCCAGTACTTC.

This chain joins TRBV27 and TRBJ2-7; 10 nucleotides match TRBD1. There are 14 residues in the CDR3. V dropped 6 bases and J dropped 3; count of bases not matched to a gene: 5. The germline gives CDR1 MNHEY, CDR2 SMNVEV (reference sequence). CDR3 coding DNA: TGTGCCAGCAGCAGACAGGGGGCCGGCTACGAGCAGTACTTC. Translated: CASSRQGAGYEQYF.

The chain recombines TRBV14 with TRBJ2-5, with a weak D call TRBD2 (6 bases). V was clipped by 4 bases and J by 2 bases, with 17 bases between them. The CDR3 consists of 16 residues. Looked up from germline, CDR1 is SGHDN and CDR2 is FVKESK. CDR3 region: CASSRLGSQTQETQYF. The DNA for the CDR3 is TGTGCCAGCAGCCGTCTCGGGAGTCAGACTCAAGAGACCCAGTACTTC.

The rearrangement uses TRBV7-6 and TRBJ2-2; TRBD2 matches 9 bases. This CDR3 is built from 14 residues. V shed 5 bases, J shed 5 bases, and the junction held 3 bases outside the gene matches. Germline lookup yields CDR1 SGHVS and CDR2 FNYEAQ. CDR3 nucleotides: TGTGCCAGCAGCCGAGCGGGGGGAACCGGGGAGCTGTTTTTT. The encoded protein is CASSRAGGTGELFF.

The rearrangement joins TRBV29-1 to TRBJ1-1; no reliable D call. In germline, CDR1 is SQVTM, CDR2 ANQGSEA. Trimming shortened V by 4 bases and J by 1 base, and 10 bases separated the two germline ends. This CDR3 region has 13 residues. CDR3 in DNA: TGCAGCGTTGGCTTGAGTCGGAACACTGAAGCTTTCTTT. Amino acids: CSVGLSRNTEAFF. Looking up the rest from reference TRBV29-1 and TRBJ1-1 gives the full variable domain: SAVISQKPSRDICQRGTSLTIQCQVDSQVTMMFWYRQQPGQSLTLIATANQGSEATYESGFVIDKFPISRPNLTFSTLTVSNMSPEDSSIYLCSVGLSRNTEAFFGQGTRLTVV.

The V gene is TRBV6-6, the J gene TRBJ1-2, with TRBD1 matching 10 bases. The junction had 7 bases not matched to a gene; V was cut back by 5 bases and J by 4 bases. The V gene's germline CDR1 is MNHNY and CDR2 SVGAGI (reference sequence). CDR3 length: 15 residues. For the CDR3, the DNA is TGTGCCAGCAGTCATGGGACAGGGGTTCGCTATGGCTACACCTTC. Translated, it gives CASSHGTGVRYGYTF.

The chain's CDR3 is CASSRDRGFSPLHF. The CDR3 coding sequence is TGTGCCAGCAGCCGGGACAGGGGTTTCTCACCCCTCCACTTT. J is TRBJ1-6 and V is TRBV5-4; 10 nucleotides match TRBD1. CDR3 size: 14 residues. V was pared by 4 bases and J by 10 bases, with 5 bases of the junction left unmatched. CDR1 is SGHNT, CDR2 YYREEE, per germline (reference sequence).

The rearrangement joins TRBV28 to TRBJ1-1; no clear D. V was cut by 2 bases and J by 9 bases, with 10 bases left in between. Germline V gene sequence: CDR1 MDHEN, CDR2 SYDVKM. The CDR3 contains 12 residues. The CDR3 reads CASSLNSGQAFF. Here the CDR3 DNA reads TGTGCCAGCAGTTTAAATTCAGGCCAAGCTTTCTTT.

The V gene is TRBV7-9, the J gene TRBJ1-6; D remains unclear. Germline V CDR1 and CDR2: SEHNR, FQNEAQ (reference sequence). Trimming left V 5 bases short and J 0 bases short, with 14 bases between. This CDR3 comprises 17 residues. In nucleotides, the CDR3 is TGTGCCAGCAGCCCCGAACTGGGAGCCTCCTATAATTCACCCCTCCACTTT. This gives the protein CASSPELGASYNSPLHF.

This CDR3 is CASSTSYLTGQMNEKLFF. CDR3 DNA: TGTGCCAGTAGTACCTCCTACTTAACGGGACAGATGAATGAAAAACTGTTTTTT. The J gene is TRBJ1-4, the V gene TRBV19; 7 bases fit TRBD1. The CDR3 extends over 18 amino acids. Trimming took 4 bases from V and 5 from J; bases not matched to a gene: 16. Germline lookup yields CDR1 LNHDA and CDR2 SQIVND (reference sequence).

The rearrangement uses TRBV6-1 and TRBJ2-7, with D uncertain. Germline CDR1 MNHNS, CDR2 SASEGT. CDR3 size: 14 residues. The ends were cut back, 7 bases at V and 2 bases at J, with 15 bases in the middle. The CDR3 nucleotides are TGTGCCAGCACCCCCATGTGGAGTACCTACGAGCAGTACTTC. Protein: CASTPMWSTYEQYF.

The chain carries TRBV10-3 and TRBJ1-1; possibly TRBD1 for D (5 bases). This CDR3 contains 16 residues. V lost 5 bases to trimming and J lost 1 base, with 17 bases between them. Germline V gene sequence: CDR1 ENHRY, CDR2 SYGVKD. The CDR3 nucleotides read TGTGCCATCAGTAGCCCATCCCGGGGGGGGAACACTGAAGCTTTCTTT. Protein: CAISSPSRGGNTEAFF.

This clone was recorded only once. The chain couples TRBV2 to TRBJ2-3; D remains unclear. This CDR3 spans 12 amino acids. From germline, CDR1 is SNHLY and CDR2 FYNNEI. V lost 7 bases and J 1 base, leaving 6 bases between the germline ends. The CDR3 coding sequence is TGTGCCAGCAAGACTCGCACAGATACGCAGTATTTT. The encoded protein is CASKTRTDTQYF.

The chain is built from TRBV2 and TRBJ2-1; 9 nucleotides match TRBD2. The CDR3 runs to 18 residues. Germline V CDR1 and CDR2: SNHLY, FYNNEI. Trimming removed 4 bases from V and 2 bases from J; junction bases left unmatched: 12. The CDR3 nucleotides read TGTGCCAGCAGTGTGAGCTGGGTGAGCGGGGGGCCCTACAATGAGCAGTTCTTC. Residues: CASSVSWVSGGPYNEQFF.

The chain is built from TRBV27 and TRBJ2-6, with 9 bases fitting TRBD2. The J segment lost 2 bases and the V segment lost 2 bases, leaving 13 bases of the junction unmatched. This CDR3 contains 20 residues. Per germline, CDR1 MNHEY and CDR2 SMNVEV (reference sequence). In DNA, the CDR3 is TGTGCCAGCAGTTTACTACCCGGGACTAGCTTTAGGCCTGGGGCCAACGTCCTGACTTTC. Translated, it gives CASSLLPGTSFRPGANVLTF.

This chain connects TRBV19 to TRBJ2-2, with D tentatively TRBD1 or TRBD2 (5 bases each). Trimming removed 10 bases at V and 1 base at J, with 13 bases between. From germline, CDR1 is LNHDA and CDR2 SQIVND (reference sequence). The CDR3 has 14 residues. CDR3 protein: CATEPGQNTGELFF. The CDR3, as DNA: TGTGCCACCGAGCCGGGGCAGAACACCGGGGAGCTGTTTTTT.